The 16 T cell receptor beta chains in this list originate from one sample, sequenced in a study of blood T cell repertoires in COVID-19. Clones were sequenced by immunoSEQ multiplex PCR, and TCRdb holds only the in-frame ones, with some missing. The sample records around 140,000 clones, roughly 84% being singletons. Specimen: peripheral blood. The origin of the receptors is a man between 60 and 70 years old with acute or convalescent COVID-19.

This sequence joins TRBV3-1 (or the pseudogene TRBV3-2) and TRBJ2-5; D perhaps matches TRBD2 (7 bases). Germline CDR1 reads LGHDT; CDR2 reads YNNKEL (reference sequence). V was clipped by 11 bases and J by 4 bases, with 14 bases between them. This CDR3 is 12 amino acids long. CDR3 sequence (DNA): TGTGCCGCCCTGGGGGGGGCAGAGACCCAGTACTTC. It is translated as CAALGGAETQYF.

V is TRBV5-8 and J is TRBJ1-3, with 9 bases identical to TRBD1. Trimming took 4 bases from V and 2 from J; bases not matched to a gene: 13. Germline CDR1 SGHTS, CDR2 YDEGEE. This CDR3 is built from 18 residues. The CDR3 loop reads CASSTVRGTGIPGNTIYF. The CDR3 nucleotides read TGTGCCAGCAGCACCGTTAGAGGGACAGGGATCCCTGGAAACACCATATATTTT.

The CDR3 coding sequence is TGCGCCAGCAGCTTCGCGGACAGGGGCCCCTACGAGCAGTACTTC. This sequence encodes CASSFADRGPYEQYF. This chain connects TRBV5-1 to TRBJ2-7; 9 bases line up with TRBD1. The ends lost 2 bases at V and 2 bases at J; junction bases unmatched: 5. Germline CDR1 SGHRS, CDR2 YFSETQ. CDR3 length: 15 residues.

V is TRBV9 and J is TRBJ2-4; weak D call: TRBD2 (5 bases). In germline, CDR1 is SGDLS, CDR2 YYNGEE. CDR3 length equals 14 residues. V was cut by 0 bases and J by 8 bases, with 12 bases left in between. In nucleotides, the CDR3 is TGTGCCAGCAGCGTAGACGCGACGAGGGACATTCAGTACTTC. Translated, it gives CASSVDATRDIQYF.

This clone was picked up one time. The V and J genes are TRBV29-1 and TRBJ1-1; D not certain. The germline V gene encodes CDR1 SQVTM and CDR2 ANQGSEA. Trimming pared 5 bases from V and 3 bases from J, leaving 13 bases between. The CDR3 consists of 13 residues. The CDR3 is CSVKIAGDTEAFF. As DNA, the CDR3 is TGCAGCGTTAAAATCGCCGGGGACACTGAAGCTTTCTTT.

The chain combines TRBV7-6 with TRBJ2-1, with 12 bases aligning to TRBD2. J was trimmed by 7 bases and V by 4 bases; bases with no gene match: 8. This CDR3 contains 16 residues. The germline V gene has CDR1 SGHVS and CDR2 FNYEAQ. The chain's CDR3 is CASSSSLTSGSNEQFF. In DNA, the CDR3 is TGTGCCAGCAGCTCCTCGCTGACTAGCGGGAGTAATGAGCAGTTCTTC.

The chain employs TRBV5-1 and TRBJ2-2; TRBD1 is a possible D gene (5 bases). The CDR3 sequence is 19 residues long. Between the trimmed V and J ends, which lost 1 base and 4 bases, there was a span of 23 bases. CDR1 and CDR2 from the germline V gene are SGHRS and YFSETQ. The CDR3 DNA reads TGCGCCAGCAGCTTGAGACAGTCCGTTGGGTCATCGTTCACCGGGGAGCTGTTTTTT. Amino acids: CASSLRQSVGSSFTGELFF.

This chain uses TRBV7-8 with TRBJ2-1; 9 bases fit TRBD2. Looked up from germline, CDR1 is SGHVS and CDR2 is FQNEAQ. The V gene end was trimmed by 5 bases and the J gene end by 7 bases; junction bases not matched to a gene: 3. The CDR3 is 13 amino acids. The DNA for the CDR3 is TGTGCCAGCAGCCTCGGACTAGCGAATGAGCAGTTCTTC. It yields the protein CASSLGLANEQFF.

The CDR3 coding sequence is TGTGCCAGTAGTCCCCGACAGGGATATAGCAATCAGCCCCAGCATTTT. Its protein product is CASSPRQGYSNQPQHF. The V gene is TRBV19, the J gene TRBJ1-5; 7 nucleotides align to TRBD1. The V and J ends lost 5 bases and 0 bases, in that order; junction bases with no gene match: 7. The CDR3 runs 16 residues. The germline V gene encodes CDR1 LNHDA and CDR2 SQIVND (reference sequence).

CDR3 DNA: TGCAGCGTGCTGGACAGGGAACTGTTTTTT. This gives the protein CSVLDRELFF. This chain connects TRBV29-1 to TRBJ1-4; 8 bases agree with TRBD1. This CDR3 contains 10 residues. CDR1 and CDR2 from the germline V gene are SQVTM and ANQGSEA. The V segment lost 6 bases and the J segment 12 bases; nucleotides outside the gene matches: 3.

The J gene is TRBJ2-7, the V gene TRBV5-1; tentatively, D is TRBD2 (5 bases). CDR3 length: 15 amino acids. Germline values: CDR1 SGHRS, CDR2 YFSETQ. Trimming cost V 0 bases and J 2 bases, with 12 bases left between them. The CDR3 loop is CASSLGASRTYEQYF. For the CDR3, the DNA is TGCGCCAGCAGCTTGGGGGCTAGCCGGACCTACGAGCAGTACTTC. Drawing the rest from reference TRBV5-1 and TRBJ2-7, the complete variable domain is KAGVTQTPRYLIKTRGQQVTLSCSPISGHRSVSWYQQTPGQGLQFLFEYFSETQRNKGNFPGRFSGRQFSNSRSEMNVSTLELGDSALYLCASSLGASRTYEQYFGPGTRLTVT.

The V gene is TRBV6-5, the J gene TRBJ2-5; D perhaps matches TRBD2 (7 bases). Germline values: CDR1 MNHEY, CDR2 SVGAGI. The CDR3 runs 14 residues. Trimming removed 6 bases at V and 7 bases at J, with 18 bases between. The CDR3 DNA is TGTGCCAGCAGCCAACGGGGGGCGTATTGGACCCAGTACTTC. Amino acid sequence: CASSQRGAYWTQYF.

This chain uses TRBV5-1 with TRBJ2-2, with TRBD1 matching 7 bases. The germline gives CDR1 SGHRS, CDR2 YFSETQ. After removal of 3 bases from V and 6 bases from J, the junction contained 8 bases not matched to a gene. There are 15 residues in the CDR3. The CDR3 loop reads CASSSNSQGPGELFF. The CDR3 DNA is TGCGCCAGCAGCTCAAACTCACAGGGGCCCGGGGAGCTGTTTTTT.

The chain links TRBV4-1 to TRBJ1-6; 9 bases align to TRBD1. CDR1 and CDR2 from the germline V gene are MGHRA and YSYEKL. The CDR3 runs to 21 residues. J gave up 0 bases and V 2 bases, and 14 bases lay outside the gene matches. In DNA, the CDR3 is TGCGCCAGCAGCCAACTATACCCTGGGACAGGGAGGAGCTCCTATAATTCACCCCTCCACTTT. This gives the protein CASSQLYPGTGRSSYNSPLHF.

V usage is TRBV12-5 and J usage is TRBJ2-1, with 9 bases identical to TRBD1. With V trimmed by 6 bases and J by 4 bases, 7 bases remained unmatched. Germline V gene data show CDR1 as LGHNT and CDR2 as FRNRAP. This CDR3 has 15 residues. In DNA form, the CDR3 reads TGTGCTAGTGGACCCGGGACAGGGAAGTACAATGAGCAGTTCTTC. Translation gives CASGPGTGKYNEQFF.

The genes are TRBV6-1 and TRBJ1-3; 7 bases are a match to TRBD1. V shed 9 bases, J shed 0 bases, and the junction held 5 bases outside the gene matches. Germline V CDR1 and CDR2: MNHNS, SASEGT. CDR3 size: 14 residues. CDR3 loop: CASNTGDSGNTIYF. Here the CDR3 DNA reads TGTGCCAGTAATACAGGGGACTCTGGAAACACCATATATTTT.